The rows below give T cell receptor beta chains drawn from one sample of a study of T cells after somatic rescue of genetic block. Some clones are missing from TCRdb's copy, which holds only in-frame ones; the method was immunoSEQ multiplex PCR. The table lists 85,000 to 100,000 clones, about 87% of them singletons. The sample consisted of peripheral blood mononuclear cells (PBMCs). The receptors derive from a woman aged 18-35 years. Each CDR3 is given with its conserved first and last residue. Fields, in order: V gene, clone size, D gene, J gene, CDR3 DNA, CDR3 protein. D genes are given only for firm matches. Expanded clones are given a class, and other clones once, few, many or no size at all.

>TRBV11-2|.|.|TRBJ1-4
TGTGCCAGCAGCTTCGGCAGGGTGGGAAAACTGTTTTTT
CASSFGRVGKLFF
>TRBV19|.|.|TRBJ1-2
TGTGCCAGTAGTATGGCACAGGCGCGGAACTATGGCTACACCTTC
CASSMAQARNYGYTF
>TRBV6-4|many|TRBD2|TRBJ2-5
TGTGCCAGCAGTGAGGGACTAGCGGGAGTGGAGACCCAGTACTTC
CASSEGLAGVETQYF
>TRBV5-8|.|TRBD1|TRBJ1-5
TGTGCCAGCAGCCCTCGGACAGGGCCACGCAATCAGCCCCAGCATTTT
CASSPRTGPRNQPQHF
>TRBV28|.|TRBD1|TRBJ1-1
TGTGCCAGCAGTTTGCAGGGGGGGTCCACTGAAGCTTTCTTT
CASSLQGGSTEAFF
>TRBV5-6|.|.|TRBJ1-2
TGTGCCAGCAGCATCCGGGAATATGGCTACACCTTC
CASSIREYGYTF
>TRBV7-9|once|TRBD2|TRBJ2-1
TGTGCCAGCAGCTTAACCGCGGGAGGTTACAATGAGCAGTTCTTC
CASSLTAGGYNEQFF
>TRBV4-3|.|.|TRBJ1-1
TGCGCCAGCAGCCGGGTCAGGAGGGCTGAAGCTTTCTTT
CASSRVRRAEAFF
>TRBV10-1|.|TRBD2|TRBJ2-7
TGCGCCAGCAGTTCTAGCGGTGCTGGCTCCTACGAGCAGTACTTC
CASSSSGAGSYEQYF
>TRBV18|.|TRBD2|TRBJ2-3
TGTGCCAGCTCACCGACACTCCTTACTAGCGGCACAGATACGCAGTATTTT
CASSPTLLTSGTDTQYF
>TRBV10-3|.|.|TRBJ2-1
TGTGCCATCAGCCCGGGGGATGTTAGCTCCTACAATGAGCAGTTCTTC
CAISPGDVSSYNEQFF
>TRBV11-3|.|TRBD2|TRBJ2-1
TGTGCCAGCAGGTATAGCGGGCATGGGCAGTTCTTC
CASRYSGHGQFF
>TRBV5-1|once|TRBD1|TRBJ2-7
TGCGCCAGCAGCGCGCTAGGGACAGGGGGGTCAGAAGAGCAGTACTTC
CASSALGTGGSEEQYF
>TRBV10-3|.|TRBD2|TRBJ2-2
TGTGCCATCGGACTAGCGGGAGGGCCAGGGGGCACCGGGGAGCTGTTTTTT
CAIGLAGGPGGTGELFF
>TRBV7-8|.|.|TRBJ2-7
TGTGCCAGCAGCTTAGAATACGGGAGCTACGAGCAGTACTTC
CASSLEYGSYEQYF
>TRBV6-6|.|.|TRBJ2-1
TGTGCCAGCAGTTACGATCGAGTCTATACCAATGAGCAGTTCTTC
CASSYDRVYTNEQFF
>TRBV10-2|.|.|TRBJ1-5
TGCGCCAGCAGTGACCCGACAGGCAATCAGCCCCAGCATTTT
CASSDPTGNQPQHF
>TRBV27|.|.|TRBJ2-5
TGTGCCAGCAGTTTATCAGGGGCTACAGGGCAGACCCAGTACTTC
CASSLSGATGQTQYF
>TRBV10-3|few|TRBD1|TRBJ2-7
TGTGCCATCAGTGAGCTGGACAGGCCCCTCTCCTACGAGCAGTACTTC
CAISELDRPLSYEQYF
>TRBV12-5|.|TRBD2|TRBJ2-3
TGTGCTAGTGGTTTGGGTAGCGGGAGGGCCAAGGCCCACACAGATACGCAGTATTTT
CASGLGSGRAKAHTDTQYF
>TRBV6-1|.|.|TRBJ2-7
TGTGCCAGCAGTGAGGTCCCATCACCGGGATACTACGAGCAGTACTTC
CASSEVPSPGYYEQYF
>TRBV4-1|.|.|TRBJ1-2
TGCGCCAGCAGCCACCCCCGCGTGCCTGGCTACACCTTC
CASSHPRVPGYTF
>TRBV27|.|.|TRBJ1-5
TGTGCCAGCAGTCCCGATTTAGTTCAGCCCCAGCATTTT
CASSPDLVQPQHF
>TRBV6-1|.|.|TRBJ2-1
TGTGCCAGCAGTGATAGCCTGGCAGGGCGGGATGAGCAGTTCTTC
CASSDSLAGRDEQFF
>TRBV6-5|.|.|TRBJ2-1
TGTGCCAGCAGTTACGGGGCAGGTGAGCAGTTCTTC
CASSYGAGEQFF